This TCR beta chain was sequenced in a study of T and B cells in COVID-19 patients. Looking at the study overall: Most recovered patients had mild to moderate COVID-19 treated as outpatients. Comorbidities linked to unfavorable COVID-19 outcome were present in about 90% of the 20 active-infection patients. General observations from the study: Active COVID-19 showed highly clonal TRB repertoires; recovery showed diversity and richness above healthy donors. Sorted SARS-CoV-2-responsive or tetramer+ T cells and CD4+, regulatory and CD8+ subsets were not yet sequenced.

A note on this clonotype: Its antigen remains unknown.

BIOMED2 TRB-A/B primer pools were used in multiplex TRB PCR. TCRdb reprocessed the multiplex PCR reads with MiXCR, giving one entry per CDR3 protein. The table has roughly 5,800 distinct CDR3 sequences, 25% to 30% seen once; the top ten hold approximately 12%. TRB was amplified from about 260-540 ng of blood genomic DNA. Trimming removed 0 bases from V and 4 bases from J, with 11 bases in between. This CDR3 comprises 15 residues. Germline V gives CDR1 LGHNA, CDR2 YSLEER. Specimen: blood. The receptor was isolated from a human donor with active COVID-19. This chain links TRBV4-3 with TRBJ2-3; no clear D. As DNA, the CDR3 is TGCGCCAGCAGCCAAGACGGGCACGTGGCAGATACGCAGTATTTT. It is translated as CASSQDGHVADTQYF.